One and the same sample provided the 2 T cell receptor beta chains below, sequenced in a study of tissue T cells after allogeneic stem cell transplantation. Some clones are missing from TCRdb's copy, which holds only in-frame ones; the method was immunoSEQ multiplex PCR. The sample includes under 50,000 clones, more than 90% of them seen just once. Sequenced material: blood, taken before transplantation. These receptors originate from a woman aged 35 to 69 who later had graft-versus-host disease after an allogeneic stem cell transplant.

V usage is TRBV10-3 and J usage is TRBJ1-2; 8 bases are shared with TRBD1. The CDR3 loop spans 13 amino acids. J lost 4 bases, V lost 5 bases, and 3 bases had no gene match. The germline V gene encodes CDR1 ENHRY and CDR2 SYGVKD. The CDR3 nucleotides read TGTGCCATCAGTACGACAGGGGTCTATGGCTACACCTTC. Protein sequence: CAISTTGVYGYTF.

This sequence joins TRBV10-3 and TRBJ2-3; D gene uncertain. The V gene lost 2 bases and the J gene lost 8 bases, with 8 bases spanning the gap. Per the germline V gene, CDR1 is ENHRY and CDR2 is SYGVKD. The CDR3 is made up of 12 amino acids. CDR3 DNA: TGTGCCATCAGTGAGGCCGTCGGTACGCAGTATTTT. Encoded protein: CAISEAVGTQYF.